This TCR beta chain derives from a study of T cells after yellow fever vaccination. TCRdb ran MiXCR on the 5' RACE reads and lists one entry per CDR3 protein. The table lists fewer than 400,000 distinct CDR3 sequences, around 11% of them singletons. On this clonotype itself: Its antigen is unknown.

This CDR3 contains 16 residues. The V gene's germline CDR1 is SGHTA and CDR2 FQGNSA. V trimming: 1 base; J trimming: 3 bases; junction bases outside the gene matches: 5. Findings and limits, study-wide: Once the booster was given, most primary-vaccination clones reappeared, at approximately 97% for CD4 and over 75% for CD8.

The V and J genes are TRBV7-2 and TRBJ2-3, with TRBD2 matching 9 bases. Material: CD4+ T cells sorted from PBMCs, obtained 45 days after the yellow fever booster vaccination. This TCR was recovered from a man younger than 30 who received the YFV17D yellow fever vaccine. The CDR3 bases are TGTGCCAGCAGCTTAGAGCGGGGGGTGGGGACAGATACGCAGTATTTT. Amino acids: CASSLERGVGTDTQYF.